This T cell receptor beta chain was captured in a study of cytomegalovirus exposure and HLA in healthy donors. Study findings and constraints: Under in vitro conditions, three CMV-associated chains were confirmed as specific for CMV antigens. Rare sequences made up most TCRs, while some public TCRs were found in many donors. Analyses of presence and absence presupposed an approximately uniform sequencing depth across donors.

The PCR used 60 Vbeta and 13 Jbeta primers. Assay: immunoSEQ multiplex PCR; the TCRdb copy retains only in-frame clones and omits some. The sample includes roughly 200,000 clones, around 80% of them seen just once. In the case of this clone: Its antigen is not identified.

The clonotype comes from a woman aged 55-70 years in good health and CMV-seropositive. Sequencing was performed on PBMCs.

CDR3 loop: CASSYSGDTQYF. The DNA of the CDR3 is TGTGCCAGCAGTTACTCCGGGGATACGCAGTATTTT. The chain has TRBV6-5 and TRBJ2-3; D gene ambiguous. The V end lost 0 bases, the J end lost 6 bases, and 4 bases lay between the germline ends. Germline CDR1 and CDR2: MNHEY and SVGAGI. The CDR3 runs to 12 residues.